The 10 T cell receptor beta chains in this list originate from one sample, sequenced in a study of monozygotic twins with inflammatory bowel disease. Reprocessing the 5' RACE reads, TCRdb reports a single entry for every CDR3 protein and omits DNA. The table for this sample gives some 170,000 distinct CDR3 sequences. Sample: blood. The receptor set was obtained from a human donor with ulcerative colitis or Crohn's disease, or a healthy co-twin of an affected twin (not recorded which).

This chain links TRBV6-4 with TRBJ2-3; TCRdb lists TRBD1, though no DNA is available to test this call. CDR1 MRHNA and CDR2 SNTAGT come from the germline V gene. CDR3 length: 14 amino acids. Here the CDR3 reads CASSDGQGADTQYF.

Here the CDR3 reads CASSYIAGGTKETQYF. The chain combines TRBV3-1 with TRBJ2-5; TCRdb's assignment of TRBD2 cannot be checked, as there is no DNA. CDR1 and CDR2 (germline): LGHDT, YNNKEL (reference sequence). The CDR3 consists of 16 residues.

This chain joins TRBV5-1 and TRBJ1-1. The CDR3 has 15 amino acids. The germline V gene has CDR1 SGHRS and CDR2 YFSETQ. The CDR3 reads CASSLALAGNTEAFF.

This chain uses TRBV7-9 with TRBJ1-1; the D gene TCRdb calls, TRBD1, cannot be checked with no DNA. This CDR3 region has 19 residues. Looked up from germline, CDR1 is SEHNR and CDR2 is FQNEAQ (reference sequence). CDR3 amino acids: CASSPGGQGQTYYNTEAFF.

The genes are TRBV28 and TRBJ2-5; TCRdb's D gene call, TRBD1, goes unchecked for lack of DNA. This CDR3 region has 12 residues. Germline V gene lookup returns CDR1 MDHEN and CDR2 SYDVKM. The CDR3 is CASRRTEETQYF.

This chain joins TRBV9 and TRBJ2-1; TCRdb outputs TRBD2, but without DNA this stays unchecked. Germline-derived CDR1 and CDR2 are SGDLS and YYNGEE. CDR3 size: 21 residues. CDR3 loop: CASSERRPGLAGGSSYNEQFF.

This sequence joins TRBV4-1 and TRBJ2-5; TCRdb returns TRBD1, unconfirmable since there is no DNA. This CDR3 has 17 residues. Germline CDR1 and CDR2: MGHRA and YSYEKL. This CDR3 reads CASSQRKGQRLSETQYF.

V usage is TRBV20-1 and J usage is TRBJ1-6; TCRdb names TRBD1, which stays unverified in the absence of DNA. The CDR3 totals 16 residues. Germline loops: CDR1 DFQATT, CDR2 SNEGSKA (reference sequence). The CDR3 spells CSARVDIGTVNSPLHF.

The chain employs TRBV5-8 and TRBJ2-7; TCRdb returns TRBD1, unconfirmable since there is no DNA. Germline V gene sequence: CDR1 SGHTS, CDR2 YDEGEE. The CDR3 extends over 15 amino acids. CDR3 residues: CASITPRTGAYEQYF. The variable domain in full, with the rest retrieved from reference TRBV5-8 and TRBJ2-7, is EAGVTQSPTHLIKTRGQQATLRCSPISGHTSVYWYQQALGLGLQFLLWYDEGEERNRGNFPPRFSGRQFPNYSSELNVNALELEDSALYLCASITPRTGAYEQYFGPGTRLTVT.

The V gene is TRBV11-2, the J gene TRBJ2-7; no DNA is available, so the TRBD1 call from TCRdb remains unchecked. Germline CDR1 reads SGHAT; CDR2 reads FQNNGV. The CDR3 totals 14 residues. CDR3: CASSSPKTGREQYF.